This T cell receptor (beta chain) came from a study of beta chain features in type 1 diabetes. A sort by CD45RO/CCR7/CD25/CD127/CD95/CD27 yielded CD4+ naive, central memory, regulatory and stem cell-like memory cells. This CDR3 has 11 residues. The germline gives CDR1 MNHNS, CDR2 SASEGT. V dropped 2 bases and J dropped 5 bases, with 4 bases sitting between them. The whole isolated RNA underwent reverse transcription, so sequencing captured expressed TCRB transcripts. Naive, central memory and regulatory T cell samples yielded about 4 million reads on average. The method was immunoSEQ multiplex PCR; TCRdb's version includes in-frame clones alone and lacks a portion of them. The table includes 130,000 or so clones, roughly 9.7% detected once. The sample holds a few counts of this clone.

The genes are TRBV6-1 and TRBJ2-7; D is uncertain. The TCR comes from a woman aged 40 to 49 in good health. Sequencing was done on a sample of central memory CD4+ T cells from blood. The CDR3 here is CASSERDEQYF. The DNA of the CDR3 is TGTGCCAGCAGTGAACGCGACGAGCAGTACTTC.